This passage covers 2 T cell receptor beta chains from one sample sequenced in a study of cytomegalovirus exposure and HLA in healthy donors. Both 60 Vbeta primers and 13 Jbeta primers went into the PCR. This table comes from immunoSEQ multiplex PCR, and its TCRdb copy is limited to in-frame clones, with some not included. Among about 160,000 clones, approximately 85% were seen once, and the ten largest hold about 2%. Sequenced input: PBMCs. These receptors were taken from a man younger than 35 in good health and CMV-seropositive.

V and J are TRBV6-1 and TRBJ2-7; TRBD2 might be the D (5 bases). Trimming took off 0 bases at V and 1 base at J, with 13 bases between the two ends. The CDR3 runs 16 residues. Germline CDR1 is MNHNS and CDR2 is SASEGT. The CDR3 reads CASSEAGGSGSYEQYF. DNA for the CDR3: TGTGCCAGCAGTGAAGCAGGAGGCAGCGGTTCCTACGAGCAGTACTTC.

The chain has TRBV7-2 and TRBJ2-5; 9 bases agree with TRBD1. The CDR3 extends over 16 amino acids. From germline, CDR1 is SGHTA and CDR2 FQGNSA. Trimming removed 6 bases from V and 0 bases from J; junction bases left unmatched: 8. CDR3 protein: CASSTNRGPDQETQYF. The CDR3 DNA reads as TGTGCCAGCAGTACTAACAGGGGGCCGGACCAAGAGACCCAGTACTTC. Based on the CDR3 plus reference TRBV7-2 and TRBJ2-5, the full variable domain is GAGVSQSPSNKVTEKGKDVELRCDPISGHTALYWYRQSLGQGLEFLIYFQGNSAPDKSGLPSDRFSAERTGGSVSTLTIQRTQQEDSAVYLCASSTNRGPDQETQYFGPGTRLLVL.